Following are 13 T cell receptor beta chains from one sample sequenced in a study of long-term antiretroviral therapy in people with HIV. A v3.0 immunoSEQ assay was performed at survey level. The method was immunoSEQ multiplex PCR; TCRdb's version includes in-frame clones alone and lacks a portion of them. This sample has some 35,000 clones, with about 93% found just once. The input for sequencing was unsorted PBMCs, taken 4.1 years after starting antiretroviral therapy. These receptors all stem from a woman aged 45-65 years with HIV.

The V and J genes are TRBV5-1 and TRBJ2-1; a possible D gene is TRBD2 (6 bases). The CDR3 spans 16 residues. Trimming stripped 4 bases from V and 1 base from J, with 15 bases between. Germline assignment: CDR1 SGHRS and CDR2 YFSETQ. CDR3 DNA: TGCGCCAGCAGCCCGGCCTCCGCGGGGTCCTACAATGAGCAGTTCTTC. It translates to CASSPASAGSYNEQFF.

The V and J genes are TRBV4-3 and TRBJ2-6; perhaps D is TRBD1 or TRBD2 (5 bases each). Germline V gene data show CDR1 as LGHNA and CDR2 as YSLEER. The V gene lost 5 bases and the J gene lost 2 bases, with 7 bases spanning the gap. This CDR3 is 14 amino acids long. DNA for the CDR3: TGCGCCAGCAGCGGGGGACCTGGGGCCAACGTCCTGACTTTC. Protein product: CASSGGPGANVLTF.

The chain uses TRBV2 and TRBJ2-7; D might be TRBD2 (6 bases). V dropped 6 bases and J dropped 9 bases, with 12 bases sitting between them. Germline V gene sequence: CDR1 SNHLY, CDR2 FYNNEI. CDR3 length: 11 residues. The CDR3 region is CASSGRVGQYF. The CDR3, as DNA: TGTGCCAGCAGCGGGAGAGTCGGGCAGTACTTC.

The V gene is TRBV25-1, the J gene TRBJ2-7; 7 bases match TRBD1. J gave up 3 bases and V 6 bases, and 8 bases lay outside the gene matches. The CDR3 loop spans 14 amino acids. Germline assignment: CDR1 MGHDK and CDR2 SYGVNS. This CDR3 is CASRRGTANYEQYF. The CDR3 DNA is TGTGCCAGCAGGCGAGGGACAGCCAACTACGAGCAGTACTTC.

The chain recombines TRBV12-5 with TRBJ1-1, with D unresolved. Deletions cut 3 bases from V and 4 bases from J, with 6 bases between. Per the germline V gene, CDR1 is LGHNT and CDR2 is FRNRAP. There are 12 residues in the CDR3. The CDR3 protein is CASGLLGTEAFF. CDR3 in DNA: TGTGCTAGTGGTTTACTGGGCACTGAAGCTTTCTTT.

This clone is classed as medium-sized. The CDR3 bases are TGTGCCAGCAGAACCGGGACAGGGCCCTACGAGCAGTACTTC. It yields the protein CASRTGTGPYEQYF. The chain recombines TRBV6-1 with TRBJ2-7; 9 bases match TRBD1. Germline CDR1 reads MNHNS; CDR2 reads SASEGT. The CDR3 has 14 amino acids. V shed 6 bases and J 2 bases; nucleotides not matched to a gene: 5.

The chain carries TRBV11-3 and TRBJ1-1, with 7 bases that match TRBD1. V lost 2 bases, J lost 6 bases, and 3 bases stayed unmatched. Germline V gene sequence: CDR1 SGHNT, CDR2 YENEEA. This CDR3 comprises 13 residues. The CDR3 here is CASSLRTGAEAFF. The CDR3 DNA is TGTGCCAGCAGCTTAAGGACAGGCGCTGAAGCTTTCTTT.

This rearrangement joins TRBV7-8 to TRBJ1-5; D not resolved. Per the germline V gene, CDR1 is SGHVS and CDR2 is FQNEAQ. This CDR3 has 13 amino acids. V was trimmed by 6 bases and J by 4 bases, leaving 10 bases between them. The CDR3, as DNA: TGTGCCAGCAGTTGGACCCAGAATCAGCCCCAGCATTTT. Amino acids: CASSWTQNQPQHF. The variable domain in full, with the rest retrieved from reference TRBV7-8 and TRBJ1-5, is GAGVSQSPRYKVAKRGQDVALRCDPISGHVSLFWYQQALGQGPEFLTYFQNEAQLDKSGLPSDRFFAERPEGSVSTLKIQRTQQEDSAVYLCASSWTQNQPQHFGDGTRLSIL.

The rearrangement uses TRBV29-1 and TRBJ2-3; 7 bases align to TRBD2. V gave up 7 bases and J gave up 8 bases; unmatched junction bases: 21. Germline V gene sequence: CDR1 SQVTM, CDR2 ANQGSEA. The CDR3 loop spans 16 amino acids. Written as DNA, the CDR3 is TGCAGCGCCTCTCCCGGGACTACCCGAGGCGGTGGTACGCAGTATTTT. This codes for CSASPGTTRGGGTQYF.

The V gene is TRBV7-2, the J gene TRBJ1-2, with 7 bases aligning to TRBD1. The V gene's germline CDR1 is SGHTA and CDR2 FQGNSA. CDR3 size: 14 residues. The V gene end was trimmed by 1 base and the J gene end by 2 bases; junction bases not matched to a gene: 1. DNA for the CDR3: TGTGCCAGCAGCTTAGGACAGGGAAACTATGGCTACACCTTC. It encodes CASSLGQGNYGYTF.

The chain combines TRBV7-9 with TRBJ1-3, with TRBD1 matching over 12 bases. Trimming removed 3 bases from V and 6 bases from J; junction bases left unmatched: 6. Germline-derived CDR1 and CDR2 are SEHNR and FQNEAQ (reference sequence). This CDR3 region has 16 residues. This chain's CDR3 is CASSFLPGQGANTIYF. The DNA for the CDR3 is TGTGCCAGCAGCTTTCTTCCGGGACAGGGGGCAAACACCATATATTTT.

The chain carries TRBV6-1 and TRBJ1-2, with 10 bases that match TRBD1. CDR3 size: 15 residues. Germline CDR1 and CDR2: MNHNS and SASEGT. Losses at the gene ends were 8 bases for V and 4 bases for J; bases not matched to a gene: 10. The CDR3 here is CASLDRGQMGYGYTF. The CDR3 DNA is TGTGCCAGCCTAGACAGGGGGCAGATGGGCTATGGCTACACCTTC.

As for this clone: Other nucleotide sequences in the sample specify the same CDR3. The J gene is TRBJ2-5, the V gene TRBV18; D is unclear. The V gene's germline CDR1 is KGHSH and CDR2 LQKENI. V lost 3 bases and J lost 3, with 2 bases in between. There are 11 residues in the CDR3. CDR3 residues: CASSPEETQYF. CDR3 coding DNA: TGTGCCAGCTCACCCGAAGAGACCCAGTACTTC.